The 31 T cell receptor beta chains reported below all come from one sample, sequenced in a study of OX40 agonist ivuxolimab in advanced cancers. Using immunoSEQ multiplex PCR, the repertoire was profiled, and TCRdb retains in-frame clones only, with some absent. The sample has about 91,000 clones, roughly 86% seen once. The sequenced sample was CD4+ or CD8+ T cells sorted from blood, obtained in a trial of the OX40 agonist ivuxolimab. All receptors derive from an adult with an advanced solid tumor such as melanoma, head and neck, liver or kidney cancer.

The chain employs TRBV11-3 and TRBJ1-3, with D perhaps TRBD1 (5 bases). CDR1 is SGHNT, CDR2 YENEEA, per germline. V shed 5 bases and J shed 8 bases, with 10 bases lying between them. The CDR3 covers 12 residues. The CDR3 protein is CASSVQGHTIYF. Here the CDR3 DNA reads TGTGCCAGCAGCGTTCAGGGCCACACCATATATTTT.

V and J are TRBV2 and TRBJ2-5; D is unresolved. Trimming stripped 1 base from V and 0 bases from J, with 3 bases between. Germline-derived CDR1 and CDR2 are SNHLY and FYNNEI. The CDR3 runs to 13 residues. The CDR3 spells CASSEGNQETQYF. The CDR3, as DNA: TGTGCCAGCAGTGAAGGGAACCAAGAGACCCAGTACTTC.

The V call is TRBV2, the J call TRBJ2-1, with TRBD1 matching over 8 bases. The CDR3 is 14 residues long. Germline trimming cut 8 bases from V and 6 bases from J; bases unmatched to any gene: 9. In germline, CDR1 is SNHLY, CDR2 FYNNEI. The CDR3 loop is CASGKDREFNEQFF. For the CDR3, the DNA is TGTGCCAGCGGGAAGGACAGGGAGTTCAATGAGCAGTTCTTC.

V usage is TRBV4-3 and J usage is TRBJ2-7, with TRBD2 identical over 10 bases. The length of the CDR3 is 16 residues. Per germline, CDR1 LGHNA and CDR2 YSLEER. J was trimmed by 4 bases and V by 4 bases; bases with no gene match: 10. CDR3 in amino acids: CASSPAWGTSEYEQYF. The CDR3, as DNA: TGCGCCAGCAGCCCAGCTTGGGGGACTAGCGAGTACGAGCAGTACTTC.

The chain links TRBV5-4 to TRBJ1-1; D is ambiguous. V was clipped by 0 bases and J by 4 bases, with 7 bases between them. CDR3 length: 13 amino acids. Germline CDR1 reads SGHNT; CDR2 reads YYREEE (reference sequence). The CDR3 region is CASSLDVGTEAFF. CDR3 sequence (DNA): TGTGCCAGCAGCTTGGACGTTGGCACTGAAGCTTTCTTT.

The genes are TRBV4-1 and TRBJ2-1; TRBD2 might be the D (6 bases). Per germline, CDR1 MGHRA and CDR2 YSYEKL. Trimming cost V 0 bases and J 5 bases, with 14 bases left between them. This CDR3 contains 16 residues. CDR3 region: CASSQDNGSGDNEQFF. The CDR3 DNA reads as TGCGCCAGCAGCCAAGATAACGGGAGCGGCGACAATGAGCAGTTCTTC.

DNA of the CDR3: TGTGCCTTCCGGGACAACTCCTACGAGCAGTACGTC. The encoded protein is CAFRDNSYEQYV. This chain connects TRBV30 to TRBJ2-7, with a possible D match to TRBD1 (6 bases). Germline V gene lookup returns CDR1 GTSNPN and CDR2 SVGIG (reference sequence). There are 12 residues in the CDR3. The V end lost 7 bases, the J end lost 0 bases, and 10 bases lay between the germline ends.

In DNA form, the CDR3 reads TGCAGCGACGCCGGGCCAGAGGGAAAGTATGAGCAGTTCTTC. Its translation: CSDAGPEGKYEQFF. The V gene is TRBV29-1, the J gene TRBJ2-1, with D possibly TRBD2 on 5 matching bases. V lost 7 bases, J lost 8 bases, and 21 bases lay in between. The CDR3 covers 14 residues. In germline, CDR1 is SQVTM, CDR2 ANQGSEA.

This rearrangement joins TRBV20-1 to TRBJ2-7; D ambiguous. The CDR3 is 9 amino acids. Germline V gene lookup returns CDR1 DFQATT and CDR2 SNEGSKA (reference sequence). The V gene lost 3 bases and the J gene lost 12 bases, with 9 bases spanning the gap. The CDR3 region is CSASKGRYF. In DNA form, the CDR3 reads TGCAGTGCTAGTAAAGGTCGGTACTTC.

The rearrangement links TRBV6-1 to TRBJ2-7, with TRBD2 matching over 10 bases. This CDR3 is 15 amino acids long. Germline V CDR1 and CDR2: MNHNS, SASEGT. The trim removed 4 bases at V and 2 bases at J, leaving 5 bases unmatched. The CDR3 protein is CASSVRTSGAYEQYV. The DNA of the CDR3 is TGTGCCAGCAGTGTTCGGACTAGCGGTGCCTACGAGCAGTACGTC.

This chain joins TRBV19 and TRBJ1-2; a possible D gene is TRBD1 (5 bases). The CDR3 runs to 13 residues. CDR1 is LNHDA, CDR2 SQIVND, per germline (reference sequence). Trimming shortened V by 5 bases and J by 4 bases, and 11 bases separated the two germline ends. The CDR3 sequence is CASSFRQSYGYTF. The CDR3 nucleotides read TGTGCCAGTAGTTTCCGACAGTCCTATGGCTACACCTTC.

The chain couples TRBV2 to TRBJ2-1, with TRBD2 matching 12 bases. V was pared by 4 bases and J by 0 bases, with 10 bases of the junction left unmatched. This CDR3 has 19 residues. Germline values: CDR1 SNHLY, CDR2 FYNNEI. CDR3 residues: CASSVGLAGGPGSYNEQFF. The CDR3 DNA sequence: TGTGCCAGCAGTGTTGGCCTAGCGGGAGGGCCCGGCTCCTACAATGAGCAGTTCTTC.

CDR3 region: CASSIGTGGNQPQHF. CDR3 DNA: TGTGCCAGTAGTATTGGGACAGGGGGCAATCAGCCCCAGCATTTT. The rearrangement joins TRBV19 to TRBJ1-5; 10 bases are a match to TRBD1. Germline CDR1 reads LNHDA; CDR2 reads SQIVND (reference sequence). V shed 3 bases and J 2 bases; nucleotides not matched to a gene: 1. The CDR3 extends over 15 amino acids.

This rearrangement joins TRBV15 to TRBJ2-7; TRBD2 might be the D (5 bases). Trimming cost V 1 base and J 0 bases, with 10 bases left between them. The CDR3 is 15 residues long. Germline values: CDR1 LNHNV, CDR2 YYDKDF (reference sequence). The CDR3 sequence is CATSRVEGASYEQYF. Written as DNA, the CDR3 is TGTGCCACCAGCAGAGTTGAGGGAGCCTCCTACGAGCAGTACTTC.

Here the CDR3 reads CATSSTGGEASGANVLTF. The CDR3 DNA sequence: TGTGCCACCAGCAGTACGGGTGGTGAAGCCTCTGGGGCCAACGTCCTGACTTTC. The chain is built from TRBV15 and TRBJ2-6, with unresolved D. CDR3 length equals 18 residues. V was clipped by 3 bases and J by 0 bases, with 15 bases between them. The germline V gene encodes CDR1 LNHNV and CDR2 YYDKDF (reference sequence).

V gene TRBV7-2 combines with J gene TRBJ2-1; no reliable D call. Germline V lookup: CDR1 SGHTA, CDR2 FQGNSA. The CDR3 totals 15 residues. V was shortened by 3 bases and J by 8 bases, with 17 bases between the two germline ends. The CDR3 sequence is CASSLGGVQSYEQFF. CDR3 nucleotide sequence: TGTGCCAGCAGCTTGGGCGGAGTACAATCGTATGAGCAGTTCTTC.

V is TRBV28 and J is TRBJ1-1, with a weak D call TRBD1 (6 bases). The CDR3 is made up of 15 amino acids. The V and J ends lost 5 bases and 1 base respectively, with 14 bases between them. Germline CDR1 is MDHEN and CDR2 is SYDVKM. The CDR3 bases are TGTGCCAGCAGTACCCTCAGGGGCTCGAACACTGAAGCTTTCTTT. It specifies CASSTLRGSNTEAFF.

V usage is TRBV5-5 and J usage is TRBJ2-7; D gene ambiguous. V was pared by 2 bases and J by 1 base, with 13 bases between. This CDR3 has 15 amino acids. Germline loops: CDR1 SGHKS, CDR2 YYEKEE (reference sequence). The CDR3 loop is CASSFASDQSYEQYV. The CDR3 nucleotides read TGTGCCAGCAGCTTTGCGTCGGACCAATCCTACGAGCAGTACGTC.

This clone was observed a few times. This chain links TRBV30 with TRBJ1-1; D may be TRBD1 (6 bases). Trimming took 7 bases from V and 0 from J, leaving 12 bases between them. This CDR3 is built from 13 residues. The germline CDR1 and CDR2 sequences are GTSNPN and SVGIG (reference sequence). Here the CDR3 reads CALNRAMNTEAFF. As DNA, the CDR3 is TGTGCCTTAAACAGGGCGATGAACACTGAAGCTTTCTTT. The complete variable domain, with remaining parts taken from reference TRBV30 and TRBJ1-1, reads SQTIHQWPATLVQPVGSPLSLECTVEGTSNPNLYWYRQAAGRGLQLLFYSVGIGQISSEVPQNLSASRPQDRQFILSSKKLLLSDSGFYLCALNRAMNTEAFFGQGTRLTVV.

The genes are TRBV9 and TRBJ1-2; D is unclear. This CDR3 comprises 13 residues. Per germline, CDR1 SGDLS and CDR2 YYNGEE. The V end lost 3 bases, the J end lost 5 bases, and 11 bases lay between the germline ends. DNA of the CDR3: TGTGCCAGCAGCGCAGACGTGGGTTATGGCTACACCTTC. Protein product: CASSADVGYGYTF. Full variable domain (remainder filled in from reference TRBV9 and TRBJ1-2): DSGVTQTPKHLITATGQRVTLRCSPRSGDLSVYWYQQSLDQGLQFLIQYYNGEERAKGNILERFSAQQFPDLHSELNLSSLELGDSALYFCASSADVGYGYTFGSGTRLTVV.

This chain joins TRBV10-3 and TRBJ2-7; 8 positions match TRBD1. The CDR3 consists of 15 residues. Trimming cost V 5 bases and J 3 bases; bases outside gene matches: 9. Germline V gives CDR1 ENHRY, CDR2 SYGVKD. CDR3 in amino acids: CAISLSGTGLYEQYF. The CDR3 nucleotides read TGTGCCATCAGTCTCTCCGGGACAGGCCTCTACGAGCAGTACTTC.

The V call is TRBV19, the J call TRBJ2-2; D is tentatively TRBD1 or TRBD2 (5 bases each). V lost 5 bases to trimming and J lost 0 bases, with 13 bases between them. Germline-derived CDR1 and CDR2 are LNHDA and SQIVND (reference sequence). This CDR3 has 16 amino acids. The CDR3 loop reads CASSPRDRSNTGELFF. The CDR3 bases are TGTGCCAGTAGTCCCAGGGACCGCTCGAACACCGGGGAGCTGTTTTTT.

This CDR3 is CASSPFQGGTEAFF. DNA for the CDR3: TGTGCCAGCAGTCCATTCCAAGGAGGTACTGAAGCTTTCTTT. The chain couples TRBV27 to TRBJ1-1; the D is unclear. This CDR3 region has 14 residues. V lost 5 bases, J lost 5 bases, and 15 bases lay in between. Germline CDR1 MNHEY, CDR2 SMNVEV (reference sequence).

The rearrangement joins TRBV5-1 to TRBJ2-1; D remains unclear. The CDR3 covers 13 residues. The germline V gene has CDR1 SGHRS and CDR2 YFSETQ. V was trimmed by 0 bases and J by 6 bases, leaving 7 bases between them. CDR3 residues: CASSLGYSNEQFF. The CDR3 DNA is TGCGCCAGCAGCTTGGGCTACTCCAATGAGCAGTTCTTC.

The V and J genes are TRBV7-2 and TRBJ1-1, with D possibly matching TRBD1 (5 bases). Trimming removed 5 bases at V and 0 bases at J, with 13 bases between. There are 15 residues in the CDR3. Germline V gene lookup returns CDR1 SGHTA and CDR2 FQGNSA. The CDR3 coding sequence is TGTGCCAGCAGCCCAACAGGACGGCTGAACACTGAAGCTTTCTTT. This encodes CASSPTGRLNTEAFF.

V gene TRBV11-2 combines with J gene TRBJ2-5; perhaps TRBD1 as D (6 bases). CDR3 length: 14 residues. Germline loops: CDR1 SGHAT, CDR2 FQNNGV. Trimming took off 1 base at V and 3 bases at J, with 9 bases between the two ends. CDR3 sequence (DNA): TGTGCCAGCAGCTTAGGACAGGAAAAAGAGACCCAGTACTTC. Protein sequence: CASSLGQEKETQYF.

V usage is TRBV5-1 and J usage is TRBJ1-3; 7 nucleotides agree with TRBD1. Per germline, CDR1 SGHRS and CDR2 YFSETQ. CDR3 size: 17 residues. Trimming took 1 base from V and 0 from J; bases not matched to a gene: 7. DNA for the CDR3: TGCGCCAGCAGCTTGAGTTCGGGACAGAGCTCTGGAAACACCATATATTTT. Protein product: CASSLSSGQSSGNTIYF.

CDR3 sequence: CASSLVGSEAGEAFF. In DNA, the CDR3 is TGTGCCAGCAGCTTAGTTGGGTCGGAGGCGGGTGAAGCTTTCTTT. The chain uses TRBV7-2 and TRBJ1-1; D is uncertain. CDR3 length: 15 amino acids. The germline V gene encodes CDR1 SGHTA and CDR2 FQGNSA. V dropped 1 base and J dropped 7 bases, with 16 bases sitting between them.

This sequence joins TRBV19 and TRBJ2-2; D is uncertain. The CDR3 has 14 amino acids. Germline V CDR1 and CDR2: LNHDA, SQIVND (reference sequence). Trimming took off 7 bases at V and 2 bases at J, with 11 bases between the two ends. Here the CDR3 reads CASNRRSNTGELFF. The CDR3 DNA reads as TGTGCCAGTAATAGGCGGTCAAACACCGGGGAGCTGTTTTTT.

This sequence joins TRBV5-1 and TRBJ2-7, with 9 bases identical to TRBD1. The CDR3 covers 16 residues. The V and J ends lost 2 bases and 1 base, in that order; junction bases with no gene match: 7. Per the germline V gene, CDR1 is SGHRS and CDR2 is YFSETQ. The DNA for the CDR3 is TGCGCCAGCAGCTTATCCGGGACAGGGAATTCCTACGAGCAGTACTTC. This gives the protein CASSLSGTGNSYEQYF.

The chain carries TRBV28 and TRBJ1-3; TRBD1 might be the D (5 bases). Germline V lookup: CDR1 MDHEN, CDR2 SYDVKM. CDR3 length: 11 residues. The V end lost 6 bases, the J end lost 8 bases, and 8 bases lay between the germline ends. For the CDR3, the DNA is TGTGCCAGCAGGCGACAGTACACCATATATTTT. This translates into CASRRQYTIYF. The whole variable domain, filled in from reference TRBV28 and TRBJ1-3, reads DVKVTQSSRYLVKRTGEKVFLECVQDMDHENMFWYRQDPGLGLRLIYFSYDVKMKEKGDIPEGYSVSREKKERFSLILESASTNQTSMYLCASRRQYTIYFGEGSWLTVV.